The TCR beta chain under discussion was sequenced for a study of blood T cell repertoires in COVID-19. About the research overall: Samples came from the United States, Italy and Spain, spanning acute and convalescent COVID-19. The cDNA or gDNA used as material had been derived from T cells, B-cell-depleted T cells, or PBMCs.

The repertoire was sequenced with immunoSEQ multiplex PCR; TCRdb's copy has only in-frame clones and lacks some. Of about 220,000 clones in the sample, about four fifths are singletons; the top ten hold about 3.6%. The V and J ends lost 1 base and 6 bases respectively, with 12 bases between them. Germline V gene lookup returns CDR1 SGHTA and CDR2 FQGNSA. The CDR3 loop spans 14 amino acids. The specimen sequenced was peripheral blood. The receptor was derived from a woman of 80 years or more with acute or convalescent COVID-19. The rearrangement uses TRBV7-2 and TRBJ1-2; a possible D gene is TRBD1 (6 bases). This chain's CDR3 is CASSLGRGINGYTF. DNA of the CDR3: TGTGCCAGCAGCTTAGGCAGGGGAATAAATGGCTACACCTTC.